A single sample gave rise to the 27 T cell receptor beta chains below, sequenced in a study of identical twins. From the 5' RACE reads, TCRdb called clonotypes with MiXCR, one entry per CDR3 protein. The data contain 1.5 million or so distinct CDR3 sequences, 25% to 35% of them singletons. The sample taken for sequencing was cord blood. Every receptor here comes from a newborn girl in good health.

This chain uses TRBV5-1 with TRBJ2-2; D is perhaps TRBD1 or TRBD2 (6 bases each). From germline, CDR1 is SGHRS and CDR2 YFSETQ. The CDR3 is made up of 15 amino acids. V lost 4 bases, J lost 5 bases, and 15 bases lay in between. CDR3 in DNA: TGCGCCAGCAGCGCAAACGGGGGCCTAACCGGGGAGCTGTTTTTT. Protein product: CASSANGGLTGELFF.

This clonotype turned up a few times. This chain uses TRBV25-1 with TRBJ1-1; D gene uncertain. Germline V gives CDR1 MGHDK, CDR2 SYGVNS. The CDR3 is made up of 15 amino acids. V gave up 2 bases and J gave up 3 bases, with 13 bases separating them. In nucleotides, the CDR3 is TGTGCCAGCAGTGAAATGGCTACTGCCCACACTGAAGCTTTCTTT. It is translated as CASSEMATAHTEAFF.

V gene TRBV29-1 combines with J gene TRBJ1-2; D remains ambiguous. Germline CDR1 is SQVTM and CDR2 is ANQGSEA. The CDR3 has 15 amino acids. V dropped 0 bases and J dropped 4 bases, with 15 bases sitting between them. CDR3 DNA: TGCAGCGTTGAAGATCCTAAGAGGCCGAGCTATGGCTACACCTTC. This translates into CSVEDPKRPSYGYTF.

The sample holds a few counts of this clonotype. The chain uses TRBV15 and TRBJ2-5; 9 bases fit TRBD2. V shed 0 bases, J shed 1 base, and the junction held 3 bases outside the gene matches. The germline V gene has CDR1 LNHNV and CDR2 YYDKDF (reference sequence). This CDR3 has 16 residues. CDR3 loop: CATSRDSGGSQETQYF. The CDR3 nucleotides are TGTGCCACCAGCAGAGATAGCGGGGGCTCCCAAGAGACCCAGTACTTC.

The rearrangement joins TRBV20-1 to TRBJ1-6; D is uncertain. Trimming left V 0 bases short and J 6 bases short, with 12 bases between. This CDR3 has 15 amino acids. Germline V gene lookup returns CDR1 DFQATT and CDR2 SNEGSKA (reference sequence). The CDR3 DNA follows: TGCAGTGCTAGAGATGGCACTTTTATTAATTCACCCCTCCACTTT. Translating it yields CSARDGTFINSPLHF.

This clonotype has only a few counts. The rearrangement joins TRBV12-3 or TRBV12-4 to TRBJ2-7; the D is unclear. The CDR3 has 13 amino acids. Trimming removed 7 bases at V and 0 bases at J, with 10 bases between. The CDR3 protein is CASKVPPSYEQYF. CDR3 DNA: TGTGCCAGCAAGGTCCCCCCCTCCTACGAGCAGTACTTC.

About this clonotype: A read error may account for a junction end that differs from germline. The chain uses TRBV12-3 or TRBV12-4 and TRBJ2-3; D call uncertain. This CDR3 comprises 14 residues. CDR3 sequence: CASGLRRGTDTQYF. For the CDR3, the DNA is TGTGCCAGCGGTTTACGCAGAGGCACAGATACGCAGTATTTT.

This clonotype was seen a handful of times. J is TRBJ1-2 and V is TRBV21-1; the table's TRBD1 call for D was not verified on the DNA. TRBV21-1 is recorded as a pseudogene. The CDR3 spans 13 residues. As DNA, the CDR3 is TGTGCCAGCTCGACAGGGTGTACCTATGGCTACACCTTC. It translates to CASSTGCTYGYTF.

In regard to this clonotype: One end of the junction varies from germline; a read error may be responsible. The genes are TRBV29-1 and TRBJ2-7; TRBD2 matches at 8 bases. CDR3 length equals 13 residues. Germline V gene lookup returns CDR1 SQVTM and CDR2 ANQGSEA. The CDR3 region has the DNA TGCAGCGTTGGGAGCGGGAGCTCCTACGGGCAGTACTTC. It codes for CSVGSGSSYGQYF.

The chain uses TRBV20-1 and TRBJ2-3, with 9 bases that match TRBD2. Germline V gene lookup returns CDR1 DFQATT and CDR2 SNEGSKA (reference sequence). This CDR3 comprises 18 residues. The junction had 10 bases not matched to a gene; V was cut back by 0 bases and J by 0 bases. CDR3 sequence reads: CSARDISAGGPSTDTQYF. The CDR3 coding sequence is TGCAGTGCTAGAGATATATCAGCGGGGGGCCCTAGCACAGATACGCAGTATTTT.

J is TRBJ1-4 and V is TRBV28, with D uncertain. The V end lost 10 bases, the J end lost 1 base, and 13 bases lay between the germline ends. CDR1 and CDR2 from the germline V gene are MDHEN and SYDVKM. There are 14 residues in the CDR3. The CDR3 reads CANRHKGTNEKLFF. The CDR3 bases are TGTGCCAACAGACACAAGGGAACTAATGAAAAACTGTTTTTT.

The sample holds one count of this clonotype. One junction end does not reproduce the germline sequence, and a read error may be involved. This chain connects TRBV2 to TRBJ2-1; D not resolved. This CDR3 region has 14 residues. Germline CDR1 SNHLY, CDR2 FYNNEI. The CDR3 sequence is CASSEGLPHNEQFF. Written as DNA, the CDR3 is TGTGCCAGCAGCGAAGGGCTACCGCACAATGAGCAGTTCTTC.

This clonotype was counted only a few times. J is TRBJ2-5 and V is TRBV27; 7 nucleotides match TRBD2. CDR1 is MNHEY, CDR2 SMNVEV, per germline (reference sequence). V lost 7 bases to trimming and J lost 3 bases; unmatched junction nucleotides: 5. The CDR3 consists of 13 residues. The CDR3, as DNA: TGTGCCAGCAAGACCGGGACTAAAGAGACCCAGTACTTC. This gives the protein CASKTGTKETQYF.

On this clonotype: One base away lies a much larger clone, so this may be a sequencing read error. This chain uses TRBV3-1 with TRBJ2-3, with unresolved D. Germline V gives CDR1 LGHDT, CDR2 YNNKEL (reference sequence). The CDR3 contains 17 residues. The DNA for the CDR3 is TGTGCCAGCAGCCAAGTAGAAAGGATTGACAAAACAGATACGCGGTATTTT. This translates into CASSQVERIDKTDTRYF.

This chain joins TRBV20-1 and TRBJ2-5, with 13 bases fitting TRBD2. The V gene's germline CDR1 is DFQATT and CDR2 SNEGSKA (reference sequence). Trimming removed 3 bases from V and 3 bases from J; junction bases left unmatched: 4. The CDR3 totals 15 residues. The CDR3 here is CSASSGLAGEETQYF. The CDR3, as DNA: TGCAGTGCTAGTTCAGGACTAGCGGGGGAAGAGACCCAGTACTTC.

The chain couples TRBV15 to TRBJ2-7; unclear D gene. This CDR3 spans 14 amino acids. Germline CDR1 is LNHNV and CDR2 is YYDKDF (reference sequence). V lost 0 bases to trimming and J lost 1 base, with 7 bases between them. Here the CDR3 reads CATSRDSISYEQYF. CDR3 bases: TGTGCCACCAGCAGAGACAGTATATCCTACGAGCAGTACTTC. The variable domain in full, with the rest retrieved from reference TRBV15 and TRBJ2-7, is DAMVIQNPRYQVTQFGKPVTLSCSQTLNHNVMYWYQQKSSQAPKLLFHYYDKDFNNEADTPDNFQSRRPNTSFCFLDIRSPGLGDTAMYLCATSRDSISYEQYFGPGTRLTVT.

This clonotype was detected only a few times. V is TRBV7-2 and J is TRBJ1-5; the match to TRBD1 covers 7 bases. The CDR3 sequence is 17 residues long. Germline CDR1 and CDR2: SGHTA and FQGNSA. After removal of 2 bases from V and 4 bases from J, the junction contained 11 bases not matched to a gene. CDR3 region: CASSLSIRGRGNQPQHF. Written as DNA, the CDR3 is TGTGCCAGCAGCTTATCAATTAGGGGGCGAGGAAATCAGCCCCAGCATTTT.

The chain employs TRBV12-3 or TRBV12-4 and TRBJ2-7; 11 bases line up with TRBD2. This CDR3 contains 14 residues. The J segment lost 7 bases and the V segment lost 7 bases, leaving 9 bases of the junction unmatched. In nucleotides, the CDR3 is TGTGCCAGCACACCGGGACTAGCGGATCTAGAGCAGTACTTC. Residues: CASTPGLADLEQYF.

This clonotype was detected a few times. The chain is built from TRBV28 and TRBJ1-2; D unresolved. Germline V lookup: CDR1 MDHEN, CDR2 SYDVKM. The CDR3 is 13 residues long. The V end was cut by 6 bases, the J end by 2 bases, with 10 bases between. CDR3 bases: TGTGCCAGCAGATTTACAAAAAACTATGGCTACACCTTC. Residues: CASRFTKNYGYTF.

The chain has TRBV4-2 and TRBJ2-3; perhaps TRBD1 as D (6 bases). Trimming left V 0 bases short and J 1 base short, with 17 bases between. The germline gives CDR1 LGHNA, CDR2 YNFKEQ. CDR3 length equals 18 residues. The CDR3 DNA is TGTGCCAGCAGCCAAGACTCCTCGCAGGGGCTCCGCACAGATACGCAGTATTTT. Its protein is CASSQDSSQGLRTDTQYF.

For this clonotype: The junction and the germline gene differ at one end; a read error may be behind it. The rearrangement links TRBV4-2 to TRBJ2-3; D possibly corresponds to TRBD1 (6 bases). Per the germline V gene, CDR1 is LGHNA and CDR2 is YNFKEQ. The CDR3 extends over 15 amino acids. The CDR3 reads CASSQVETGTDTRYF. The DNA of the CDR3 is TGTGCCAGCAGCCAAGTTGAGACAGGCACAGATACGCGGTATTTT.

This chain links TRBV20-1 with TRBJ2-5; no clear D gene. Trimming pared 6 bases from V and 6 bases from J, leaving 8 bases between. From germline, CDR1 is DFQATT and CDR2 SNEGSKA (reference sequence). The CDR3 covers 10 residues. CDR3 DNA sequence: TGCAGTGCCACGAGAAAGACCCAGTACTTC. It translates to CSATRKTQYF.

This clonotype occurred a few times. The chain has TRBV11-2 and TRBJ2-1, with 11 positions matching TRBD2. Germline loops: CDR1 SGHAT, CDR2 FQNNGV. The CDR3 loop spans 16 amino acids. The junction had 5 bases not matched to a gene; V was cut back by 5 bases and J by 2 bases. The CDR3 spells CASSPVSGRAYNEQFF. The CDR3 region has the DNA TGTGCCAGCAGCCCAGTTAGCGGGAGGGCCTACAATGAGCAGTTCTTC. The full variable domain, its missing parts supplied by reference TRBV11-2 and TRBJ2-1, is EAGVAQSPRYKIIEKRQSVAFWCNPISGHATLYWYQQILGQGPKLLIQFQNNGVVDDSQLPKDRFSAERLKGVDSTLKIQPAKLEDSAVYLCASSPVSGRAYNEQFFGPGTRLTVL.

The chain combines TRBV20-1 with TRBJ2-2; the D gene is possibly TRBD1 (6 bases). In germline, CDR1 is DFQATT, CDR2 SNEGSKA (reference sequence). This CDR3 spans 14 amino acids. V was clipped by 2 bases and J by 4 bases, with 11 bases between them. The CDR3 protein is CSARQGWGTGELFF. CDR3 nucleotides: TGCAGTGCTAGACAGGGGTGGGGCACCGGGGAGCTGTTTTTT.

The V and J genes are TRBV28 and TRBJ1-1; 10 bases match TRBD1. The V gene end was trimmed by 6 bases and the J gene end by 3 bases; junction bases not matched to a gene: 7. The CDR3 has 15 residues. Germline V CDR1 and CDR2: MDHEN, SYDVKM. Here the CDR3 reads CASSPPDRGDTEAFF. The CDR3 DNA reads as TGTGCCAGCAGCCCGCCGGACAGGGGGGACACTGAAGCTTTCTTT. Using reference TRBV28 and TRBJ1-1 for the parts outside the CDR3, the full variable domain is DVKVTQSSRYLVKRTGEKVFLECVQDMDHENMFWYRQDPGLGLRLIYFSYDVKMKEKGDIPEGYSVSREKKERFSLILESASTNQTSMYLCASSPPDRGDTEAFFGQGTRLTVV.

This clonotype turned up a few times. This chain links TRBV19 with TRBJ1-5; unclear D gene. The CDR3 totals 14 residues. Per germline, CDR1 LNHDA and CDR2 SQIVND (reference sequence). Trimming pared 6 bases from V and 0 bases from J, leaving 9 bases between. Here the CDR3 DNA reads TGTGCCAGTAGGTCAGGACTTAGCAATCAGCCCCAGCATTTT. It yields the protein CASRSGLSNQPQHF. The entire variable domain, with the rest obtained from reference TRBV19 and TRBJ1-5, is as follows: DGGITQSPKYLFRKEGQNVTLSCEQNLNHDAMYWYRQDPGQGLRLIYYSQIVNDFQKGDIAEGYSVSREKKESFPLTVTSAQKNPTAFYLCASRSGLSNQPQHFGDGTRLSIL.

This clonotype was detected once. The chain uses TRBV29-1 and TRBJ1-1, with TRBD1 matching 7 bases. Germline V gene data show CDR1 as SQVTM and CDR2 as ANQGSEA. CDR3 length: 13 amino acids. Unmatched junction bases numbered 11, after V lost 6 bases and J lost 7 bases. CDR3 region: CSVTPGTDIEAFF. The CDR3 DNA reads TGCAGCGTGACCCCTGGGACAGACATTGAAGCTTTCTTT.